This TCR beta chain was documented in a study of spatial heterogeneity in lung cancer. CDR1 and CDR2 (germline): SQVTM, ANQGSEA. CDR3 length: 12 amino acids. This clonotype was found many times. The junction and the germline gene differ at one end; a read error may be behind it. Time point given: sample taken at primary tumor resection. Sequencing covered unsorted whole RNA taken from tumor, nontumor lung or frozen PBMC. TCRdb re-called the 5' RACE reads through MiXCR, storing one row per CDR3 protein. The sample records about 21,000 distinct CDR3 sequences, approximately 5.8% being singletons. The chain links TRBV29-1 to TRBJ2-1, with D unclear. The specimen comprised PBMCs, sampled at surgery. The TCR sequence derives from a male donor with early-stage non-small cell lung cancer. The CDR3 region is CSAEGLYNEQFF. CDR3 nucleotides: TGCAGCGCTGAAGGGCTCTACAATGAGCAGTTCTTC.